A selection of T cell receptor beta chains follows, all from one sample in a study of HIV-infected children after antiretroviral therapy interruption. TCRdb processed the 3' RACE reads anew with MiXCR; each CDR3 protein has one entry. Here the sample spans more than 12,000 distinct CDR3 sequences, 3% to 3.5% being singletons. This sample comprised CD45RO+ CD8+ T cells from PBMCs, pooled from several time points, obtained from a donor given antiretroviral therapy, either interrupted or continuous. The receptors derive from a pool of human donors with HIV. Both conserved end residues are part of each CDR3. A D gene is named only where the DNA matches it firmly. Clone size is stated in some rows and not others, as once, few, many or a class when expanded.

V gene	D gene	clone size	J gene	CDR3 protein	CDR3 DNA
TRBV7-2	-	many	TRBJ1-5	CASSLGGWGSNQPQHF	TGTGCCAGCAGCTTAGGGGGGTGGGGAAGCAATCAGCCCCAGCATTTT
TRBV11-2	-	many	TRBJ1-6	CASSFWSGTPYNSPLHF	TGTGCCAGCAGCTTTTGGAGCGGGACGCCATATAATTCACCCCTCCACTTT
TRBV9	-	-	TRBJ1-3	CASSAGWSSGNTIYF	TGTGCCAGCAGCGCTGGGTGGTCCTCTGGAAACACCATATATTTT
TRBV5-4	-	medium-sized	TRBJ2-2	CASSLAGTPNTGELFF	TGTGCCAGCAGCTTGGCCGGGACACCGAACACCGGGGAGCTGTTTTTT
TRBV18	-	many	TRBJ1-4	CASSPQDRREKLFF	TGTGCCAGCTCACCGCAAGACAGGCGCGAAAAACTGTTTTTT
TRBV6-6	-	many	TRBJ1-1	CASSYDQGTEAFF	TGTGCCAGCAGTTACGACCAGGGCACTGAAGCTTTCTTT
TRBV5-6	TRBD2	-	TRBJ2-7	CASSLLTSGDGEQYF	TGTGCCAGCAGCTTGTTGACTAGCGGGGACGGCGAGCAGTACTTC
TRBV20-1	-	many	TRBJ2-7	CSAIKGGYSYEQYF	TGCAGTGCTATCAAGGGCGGTTACTCCTACGAGCAGTACTTC
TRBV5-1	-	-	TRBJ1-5	CASSLVGDQPQHF	TGCGCCAGCAGCTTGGTAGGGGATCAGCCCCAGCATTTT
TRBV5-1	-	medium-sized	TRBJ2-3	CASRGGAALNTDTQYF	TGCGCCAGCCGCGGCGGGGCGGCACTGAACACAGATACGCAGTATTTT
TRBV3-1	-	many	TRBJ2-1	CASSQVERSSYNEQFF	TGTGCCAGCAGCCAAGTTGAACGGAGCTCCTACAATGAGCAGTTCTTC
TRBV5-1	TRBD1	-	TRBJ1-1	CASSLRQGVGTEAFF	TGCGCCAGCAGCTTGAGGCAGGGGGTCGGCACTGAAGCTTTCTTT
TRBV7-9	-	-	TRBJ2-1	CASSLPQGGPEGGNEQFF	TGTGCCAGCAGCTTACCGCAGGGGGGCCCGGAGGGGGGCAATGAGCAGTTCTTC
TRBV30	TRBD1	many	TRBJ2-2	CAWSDTGTGTTNTGELFF	TGTGCCTGGAGTGACACCGGGACAGGGACCACGAACACCGGGGAGCTGTTTTTT
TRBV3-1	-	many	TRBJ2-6	CASSQDMSSSGANVLTF	TGTGCCAGCAGCCAAGATATGAGCTCCTCTGGGGCCAACGTCCTGACTTTC
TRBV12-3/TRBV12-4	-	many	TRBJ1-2	CASRNFRPGGGDGYTF	TGTGCCAGCAGAAACTTCCGCCCCGGGGGCGGGGATGGCTACACCTTC
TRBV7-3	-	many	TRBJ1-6	CASSLGEGFRSPLHF	TGTGCCAGCAGCTTAGGTGAAGGATTCCGTTCACCCCTCCACTTT
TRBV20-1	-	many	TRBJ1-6	CSARELGEGSPLHF	TGCAGTGCTAGAGAGCTGGGGGAAGGATCACCCCTCCACTTT
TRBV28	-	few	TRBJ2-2	CASSLIRGGSGELFF	TGTGCCAGCAGCCTCATCAGGGGAGGTTCCGGGGAGCTGTTTTTT
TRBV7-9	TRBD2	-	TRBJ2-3	CASSLRGGASRNTQYF	TGTGCCAGCAGCTTGCGCGGGGGGGCCAGTAGAAATACGCAGTATTTT
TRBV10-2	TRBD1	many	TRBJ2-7	CASSPGQGVRLDYEQYF	TGCGCCAGCAGTCCGGGACAGGGTGTTCGGCTCGACTACGAGCAGTACTTC
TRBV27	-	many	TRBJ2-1	CASRPFFLGGEQFF	TGTGCCAGCAGGCCCTTTTTTCTCGGGGGCGAGCAGTTCTTC
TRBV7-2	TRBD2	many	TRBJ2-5	CASSLGRGGAETQYF	TGTGCCAGCAGCTTAGGTCGGGGGGGGGCGGAGACCCAGTACTTC
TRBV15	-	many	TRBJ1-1	CATSRGRDHISGSWGGQNTEAFF	TGTGCCACCAGCAGAGGGAGGGACCACATCTCGGGTTCTTGGGGGGGCCAGAACACTGAAGCTTTCTTT
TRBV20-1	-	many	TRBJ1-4	CSASGRGSEKLFF	TGCAGTGCTAGTGGCAGAGGGAGTGAAAAACTGTTTTTT
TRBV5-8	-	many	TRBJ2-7	CASSLEVSGALWEQYF	TGTGCCAGCAGCTTGGAAGTTTCGGGGGCCCTCTGGGAGCAGTACTTC
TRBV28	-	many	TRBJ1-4	CASSSPGWGKKLFF	TGTGCCAGCAGCTCCCCGGGCTGGGGGAAGAAACTGTTTTTT
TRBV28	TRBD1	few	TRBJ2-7	CASRTGGEFKSEQYF	TGTGCCAGCAGAACAGGGGGCGAGTTTAAGTCCGAGCAGTACTTC
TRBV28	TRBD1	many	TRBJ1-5	CASSLGPARTGGYQPQHF	TGTGCCAGCAGTTTAGGCCCCGCTCGGACAGGGGGATATCAGCCCCAGCATTTT
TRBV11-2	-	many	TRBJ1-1	CASSLVSLISADTEAFF	TGTGCCAGCAGCTTAGTATCATTAATTTCCGCGGACACTGAAGCTTTCTTT
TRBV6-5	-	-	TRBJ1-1	CASIRGGMAFF	TGTGCCAGCATCCGGGGGGGGATGGCTTTCTTT
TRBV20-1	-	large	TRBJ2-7	CSASSRTAYEQYF	TGCAGTGCTAGCTCCCGGACGGCCTACGAGCAGTACTTC
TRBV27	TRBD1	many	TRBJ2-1	CASSWTGAGEQFF	TGTGCCAGCAGTTGGACAGGGGCCGGTGAGCAGTTCTTC
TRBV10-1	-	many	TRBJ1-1	CASSESRQGMAEAFF	TGCGCCAGCAGTGAGTCCCGGCAGGGAATGGCTGAAGCTTTCTTT
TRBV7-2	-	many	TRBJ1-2	CASSLEGWDGYTF	TGTGCCAGCAGCTTAGAGGGGTGGGATGGCTACACCTTC
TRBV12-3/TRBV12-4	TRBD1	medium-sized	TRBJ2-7	CASSLATGQPYEQYF	TGTGCCAGCAGTTTAGCGACGGGACAGCCCTACGAGCAGTACTTC
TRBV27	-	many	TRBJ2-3	CASSFQSTDTQYF	TGTGCCAGCAGTTTCCAAAGCACAGATACGCAGTATTTT
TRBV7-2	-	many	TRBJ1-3	CASSPEWGAGNTIYF	TGTGCCAGCAGCCCCGAATGGGGAGCTGGAAACACCATATATTTT
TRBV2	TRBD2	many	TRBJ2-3	CASSPGGRLTDTQYF	TGTGCCAGCAGCCCCGGGGGGAGGTTAACAGATACGCAGTATTTT
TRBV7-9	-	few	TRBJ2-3	CASSPWFETQYF	TGTGCCAGCAGCCCGTGGTTTGAAACGCAGTATTTT
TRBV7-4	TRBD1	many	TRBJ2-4	CASSPGQDKRSAKNIQYF	TGTGCCAGCAGCCCGGGACAGGACAAGAGGTCAGCCAAAAACATTCAGTACTTC
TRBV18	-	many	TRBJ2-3	CASSPGGDTQYF	TGTGCCAGCTCACCCGGCGGAGATACGCAGTATTTT
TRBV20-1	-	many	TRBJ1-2	CSAPKWTDVFVYTF	TGCAGTGCTCCTAAATGGACCGATGTATTTGTCTACACCTTC
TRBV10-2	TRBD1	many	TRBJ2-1	CASGQGAQPYNEQFF	TGCGCCAGCGGACAGGGGGCGCAGCCTTACAATGAGCAGTTCTTC
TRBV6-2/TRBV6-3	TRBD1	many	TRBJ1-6	CASAGTDNSPLHF	TGTGCCAGCGCGGGGACAGATAATTCACCCCTCCACTTT
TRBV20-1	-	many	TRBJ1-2	CSARGGDYGYTF	TGCAGTGCTCGAGGGGGGGACTATGGCTACACCTTC
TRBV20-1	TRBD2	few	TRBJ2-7	CSTPGTSGGWEQYF	TGCAGTACCCCTGGGACTAGCGGGGGGTGGGAGCAGTACTTC
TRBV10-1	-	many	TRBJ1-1	CASSDRDIGNTEAFF	TGCGCCAGCAGCGACCGGGACATCGGGAACACTGAAGCTTTCTTT
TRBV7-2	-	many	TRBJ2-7	CASSLEGAYEQYF	TGTGCCAGCAGCTTAGAGGGAGCCTACGAGCAGTACTTC
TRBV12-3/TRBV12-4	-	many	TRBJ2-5	CASTLRGHQETQYF	TGTGCCAGCACCCTGCGTGGGCACCAAGAGACCCAGTACTTC
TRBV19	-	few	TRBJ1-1	CASSIPGRGGSEAFF	TGTGCCAGTAGTATCCCGGGCAGGGGCGGATCTGAAGCTTTCTTT
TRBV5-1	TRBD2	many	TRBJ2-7	CASSFGGGRHEQYF	TGCGCCAGCAGTTTCGGGGGGGGCCGGCACGAGCAGTACTTC
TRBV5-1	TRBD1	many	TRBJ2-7	CASSFDRGNEQYF	TGCGCCAGCAGCTTCGACAGGGGTAACGAGCAGTACTTC
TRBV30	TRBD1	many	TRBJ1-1	CAWSPRDSLMNTEAFF	TGTGCCTGGAGTCCCCGGGACAGCCTCATGAACACTGAAGCTTTCTTT
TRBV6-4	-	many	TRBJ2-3	CASTLWGLSTDTQYF	TGTGCCAGCACCCTCTGGGGACTTTCCACAGATACGCAGTATTTT
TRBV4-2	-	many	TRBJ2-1	CASSQDNQGGYNEQFF	TGTGCCAGCAGCCAAGATAACCAGGGTGGCTACAATGAGCAGTTCTTC
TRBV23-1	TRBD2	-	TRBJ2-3	CAAGQVDFTDTQYF	TGCGCAGCGGGGCAGGTAGATTTCACAGATACGCAGTATTTT
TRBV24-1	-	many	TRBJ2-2	CATSDWSENTGELFF	TGTGCCACCAGTGATTGGTCAGAGAACACCGGGGAGCTGTTTTTT
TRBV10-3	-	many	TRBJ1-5	CAISESVGQPQHF	TGTGCCATCAGTGAGTCGGTGGGTCAGCCCCAGCATTTT
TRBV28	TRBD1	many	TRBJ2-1	CASQSQGAEYNEQFF	TGTGCCAGCCAGAGCCAGGGGGCAGAGTACAATGAGCAGTTCTTC